One T cell receptor beta chain is described in this entry. The sample is drawn from a study of blood T cell repertoires in COVID-19. Study in general: PBMCs, B-cell-depleted T cells, or T cells provided the cDNA or gDNA that made up the material.

Generated by immunoSEQ multiplex PCR, the TCRdb table keeps only in-frame clones and is missing some. The top ten clones hold about 1.1% of a sample with some 390,000 clones, roughly nine tenths of them seen once. The CDR3 runs 16 residues. Germline CDR1 and CDR2: LGHDT and YNNKEL (reference sequence). The trim removed 4 bases at V and 6 bases at J, leaving 13 bases unmatched. The TCR sequence derives from a man aged 25 to 40 who had recovered from COVID-19. This chain connects TRBV3-1 (or the pseudogene TRBV3-2) to TRBJ2-3, with 7 bases that match TRBD2. Sequenced input: PBMCs or T cells enriched from blood (not recorded which). As DNA, the CDR3 is TGTGCCAGCAGCCCACACCGGGACTACAGAGCGGATACGCAGTATTTT. Translating it yields CASSPHRDYRADTQYF.